This entry lists 28 T cell receptor beta chains sequenced from one sample in a study of T cells after yellow fever vaccination (dated by TCRdb to the late 2010s). Receptor libraries were prepared by 5' RACE. Instrument on record: Illumina HiSeq 2500. TCRdb handled the public reads itself, with Q25 trimming in fastp and clone calling in MiXCR, and kept productive beta chains. Every distinct CDR3 protein forms one entry, paired with its most common genes and DNA. The sample data list approximately 610,000 distinct CDR3 sequences, and about a sixth of these were observed just once. 15% to 20% of the sample is in the top ten clones. Sample treatment or condition, as interpreted from the label and publication: live attenuated yellow fever vaccine strain. The input for sequencing was PBMCs, taken roughly 5 days after the first yellow fever vaccination. The receptors here all came from a man between 18 and 35 years old who received the YFV17D yellow fever vaccine.

The chain has TRBV18 and TRBJ2-5; D is possibly TRBD2 (5 bases). CDR1 is KGHSH, CDR2 LQKENI, per germline. CDR3 length: 14 residues. V was cut by 6 bases and J by 5 bases, with 16 bases left in between. The CDR3 DNA is TGTGCCAGCTCGGCCCCCGGGGTGAGTGAGACCCAGTACTTC. Protein product: CASSAPGVSETQYF.

This clonotype has more than one count but fewer than ten. The genes are TRBV24-1 and TRBJ2-5; D call uncertain. The ends were cut back, 5 bases at V and 5 bases at J, with 17 bases in the middle. CDR3 length: 15 amino acids. Germline V gene sequence: CDR1 KGHDR, CDR2 SFDVKD. The CDR3 region is CATSAPGKHGETQYF. CDR3 in DNA: TGTGCCACCAGTGCCCCTGGCAAACATGGGGAGACCCAGTACTTC.

The chain is built from TRBV7-9 and TRBJ1-1; possibly TRBD1 for D (5 bases). V gave up 5 bases and J gave up 1 base, with 11 bases separating them. Germline-derived CDR1 and CDR2 are SEHNR and FQNEAQ (reference sequence). The CDR3 is 14 residues long. Here the CDR3 reads CASSATDTNTEAFF. The CDR3 DNA reads TGTGCCAGCAGCGCCACGGACACGAACACTGAAGCTTTCTTT.

This clonotype was detected a few times. The chain employs TRBV12-3 or TRBV12-4 and TRBJ2-3, with TRBD2 matching 8 bases. The CDR3 is made up of 22 amino acids. Trimming took 2 bases from V and 1 from J; bases not matched to a gene: 23. The DNA of the CDR3 is TGTGCCAGCAGTTTAATAATGTCGGGGGGGGTAGTAACGTTTCATTGCACAGATACGCAGTATTTT. Its translation is CASSLIMSGGVVTFHCTDTQYF.

V usage is TRBV4-1 and J usage is TRBJ2-1; D gene ambiguous. The CDR3 has 14 residues. Germline values: CDR1 MGHRA, CDR2 YSYEKL. The V end lost 4 bases, the J end lost 8 bases, and 15 bases lay between the germline ends. The CDR3 loop reads CASSPPKSLDEQFF. The DNA for the CDR3 is TGCGCCAGCAGCCCCCCCAAAAGTTTAGATGAGCAGTTCTTC.

This chain uses TRBV20-1 with TRBJ1-2, with TRBD1 matching 7 bases. Trimming at V came to 0 bases and at J to 8 bases, leaving 9 bases not matched to a gene. From germline, CDR1 is DFQATT and CDR2 SNEGSKA (reference sequence). The length of the CDR3 is 14 residues. The CDR3 is CSARDQQGIGGYTF. The CDR3, as DNA: TGCAGTGCTAGAGACCAACAGGGGATAGGAGGCTACACCTTC.

This chain links TRBV9 with TRBJ2-1; D is ambiguous. The germline V and J ends were trimmed by 4 bases and 6 bases, with 14 bases remaining between them. Germline CDR1 reads SGDLS; CDR2 reads YYNGEE. The CDR3 is made up of 14 amino acids. The chain's CDR3 is CASSSTGSVNEQFF. CDR3 coding DNA: TGTGCCAGCAGCTCCACCGGGTCCGTCAATGAGCAGTTCTTC.

In its sample, this clonotype was seen a few times. The chain employs TRBV18 and TRBJ2-3; a weak D match, TRBD1 (6 bases). V was cut by 3 bases and J by 4 bases, with 11 bases left in between. The germline V gene has CDR1 KGHSH and CDR2 LQKENI. The CDR3 has 14 amino acids. CDR3: CASSPQGSPDTQYF. The CDR3 region has the DNA TGTGCCAGCTCACCCCAGGGGAGCCCAGATACGCAGTATTTT. The entire variable domain, with the rest obtained from reference TRBV18 and TRBJ2-3, is as follows: NAGVMQNPRHLVRRRGQEARLRCSPMKGHSHVYWYRQLPEEGLKFMVYLQKENIIDESGMPKERFSAEFPKEGPSILRIQQVVRGDSAAYFCASSPQGSPDTQYFGPGTRLTVL.

The table lists this clonotype with many counts. The DNA for the CDR3 is TGCGCCAGCAGATTACAGGGGGCTCAAGAGACCCAGTACTTC. Its protein product is CASRLQGAQETQYF. The chain has TRBV5-1 and TRBJ2-5; 9 bases line up with TRBD1. The germline V gene has CDR1 SGHRS and CDR2 YFSETQ. CDR3 length equals 14 residues. Germline trimming cut 5 bases from V and 2 bases from J; bases unmatched to any gene: 4.

The V call is TRBV5-1, the J call TRBJ1-6; 11 nucleotides match TRBD1. The CDR3 runs to 16 residues. J gave up 7 bases and V 0 bases, and 3 bases lay outside the gene matches. Germline V lookup: CDR1 SGHRS, CDR2 YFSETQ. CDR3 nucleotide sequence: TGCGCCAGCAGCTTGGGGACAGGGGGCAAGAATTCACCCCTCCACTTT. Translated: CASSLGTGGKNSPLHF.

This clonotype turned up a few times. The chain has TRBV27 and TRBJ1-2, with D hard to call. Trimming pared 0 bases from V and 5 bases from J, leaving 10 bases between. Germline CDR1 and CDR2: MNHEY and SMNVEV (reference sequence). This CDR3 is built from 14 residues. The CDR3 sequence: CASSLSGTRYGYTF. Here the CDR3 DNA reads TGTGCCAGCAGTTTATCCGGAACGCGGTATGGCTACACCTTC.

This clonotype was detected only a few times. This sequence joins TRBV5-1 and TRBJ1-2; no clear D. Germline assignment: CDR1 SGHRS and CDR2 YFSETQ. The CDR3 has 15 residues. Trimming pared 1 base from V and 8 bases from J, leaving 18 bases between. The CDR3, as DNA: TGCGCCAGCAGCTTGAGCAGTTTGGATAAAACGGGCTACACCTTC. Translating it yields CASSLSSLDKTGYTF. Combining the CDR3 with reference TRBV5-1 and TRBJ1-2 gives the whole variable domain KAGVTQTPRYLIKTRGQQVTLSCSPISGHRSVSWYQQTPGQGLQFLFEYFSETQRNKGNFPGRFSGRQFSNSRSEMNVSTLELGDSALYLCASSLSSLDKTGYTFGSGTRLTVV.

V is TRBV7-2 and J is TRBJ2-2; TRBD1 or TRBD2 may be the D gene (5 bases each). The CDR3 covers 15 residues. Trimming shortened V by 3 bases and J by 3 bases, and 11 bases separated the two germline ends. CDR1 and CDR2 (germline): SGHTA, FQGNSA. The CDR3 is CASSFAPGHTGELFF. Here the CDR3 DNA reads TGTGCCAGCAGCTTTGCCCCGGGGCACACCGGGGAGCTGTTTTTT. Complete variable domain (other parts from reference TRBV7-2 and TRBJ2-2): GAGVSQSPSNKVTEKGKDVELRCDPISGHTALYWYRQSLGQGLEFLIYFQGNSAPDKSGLPSDRFSAERTGGSVSTLTIQRTQQEDSAVYLCASSFAPGHTGELFFGEGSRLTVL.

The rearrangement uses TRBV6-2 or TRBV6-3 and TRBJ2-4; 8 bases align to TRBD1. Germline V lookup: CDR1 MNHEY, CDR2 SVGEGT. The V and J ends lost 2 bases and 0 bases, in that order; junction bases with no gene match: 18. The CDR3 totals 21 residues. CDR3 bases: TGTGCCAGCAGTTACACAATCCCAGGGGGCCTCAACCCTCTAGCCAAAAACATTCAGTACTTC. Translated, it gives CASSYTIPGGLNPLAKNIQYF.

This clonotype was seen more than once but under ten times. The V call is TRBV6-5, the J call TRBJ2-3; TRBD2 matches 9 bases. Per the germline V gene, CDR1 is MNHEY and CDR2 is SVGAGI. The CDR3 is 15 residues long. V gave up 5 bases and J gave up 6 bases; unmatched junction bases: 9. CDR3 protein: CASSILAAGGDTQYF. The CDR3 nucleotides are TGTGCCAGCAGTATACTAGCGGCGGGGGGGGATACGCAGTATTTT.

This clonotype has a handful of counts. This chain joins TRBV5-4 and TRBJ2-3, with D perhaps TRBD1 (6 bases). This CDR3 is built from 15 residues. Germline lookup yields CDR1 SGHNT and CDR2 YYREEE (reference sequence). The V end lost 3 bases, the J end lost 2 bases, and 13 bases lay between the germline ends. In nucleotides, the CDR3 is TGTGCCAGCAGCTCTATGACAGGTTACACAGATACGCAGTATTTT. Translated: CASSSMTGYTDTQYF.

The rearrangement joins TRBV11-2 to TRBJ2-1, with 8 bases fitting TRBD2. Germline assignment: CDR1 SGHAT and CDR2 FQNNGV. CDR3 length equals 15 residues. After removal of 2 bases from V and 6 bases from J, the junction contained 6 bases not matched to a gene. DNA of the CDR3: TGTGCCAGCAGCTTAACGGGGGGGCCTCTCAATGAGCAGTTCTTC. Its protein product is CASSLTGGPLNEQFF.

The chain uses TRBV5-6 and TRBJ2-2; weak D call: TRBD2 (7 bases). Germline V lookup: CDR1 SGHDT, CDR2 YYEEEE. Trimming removed 1 base at V and 3 bases at J, with 16 bases between. CDR3 size: 17 residues. CDR3 nucleotides: TGTGCCAGCAGCTTGTTGGCAGGGGAGGGAGACACCGGGGAGCTGTTTTTT. Protein: CASSLLAGEGDTGELFF.

Many counts were recorded for this clonotype. The chain uses TRBV7-6 and TRBJ2-7; 10 nucleotides match TRBD2. Germline V gives CDR1 SGHVS, CDR2 FNYEAQ. V gave up 0 bases and J gave up 5 bases; unmatched junction bases: 10. CDR3 length: 17 amino acids. Written as DNA, the CDR3 is TGTGCCAGCAGCTTAGCGTTGTGGAGCGGGGGGGTCCACGAGCAGTACTTC. Amino acid sequence: CASSLALWSGGVHEQYF.

In its sample, this clonotype was seen a few times. The CDR3: CASSLGGGHSGNTIYF. DNA for the CDR3: TGTGCCAGCAGCTTAGGTGGAGGGCACTCTGGAAACACCATATATTTT. The V and J genes are TRBV7-2 and TRBJ1-3; D gene ambiguous. V was clipped by 1 base and J by 0 bases, with 10 bases between them. The germline gives CDR1 SGHTA, CDR2 FQGNSA. This CDR3 has 16 residues.

This clonotype has a handful of counts. The chain recombines TRBV5-1 with TRBJ2-1; D may be TRBD2 (6 bases). CDR1 SGHRS and CDR2 YFSETQ come from the germline V gene. CDR3 length: 16 residues. V was trimmed by 0 bases and J by 3 bases, leaving 13 bases between them. Here the CDR3 reads CASSLASGVLYNEQFF. CDR3 nucleotides: TGCGCCAGCAGCTTGGCCTCGGGGGTACTCTACAATGAGCAGTTCTTC.

In this sample, this clonotype turned up a few times. The genes are TRBV28 and TRBJ2-7; D possibly corresponds to TRBD1 (6 bases). The CDR3 has 13 residues. Germline CDR1 is MDHEN and CDR2 is SYDVKM. V shed 6 bases and J shed 1 base, with 10 bases lying between them. Here the CDR3 DNA reads TGTGCCAGCAGACCCGGACAGTCCTACGAGCAGTACTTC. It codes for CASRPGQSYEQYF.

The chain employs TRBV5-1 and TRBJ2-1, with 8 bases aligning to TRBD2. The CDR3 is 14 amino acids. Germline V gene data show CDR1 as SGHRS and CDR2 as YFSETQ. V dropped 3 bases and J dropped 5; count of bases not matched to a gene: 4. CDR3 DNA sequence: TGCGCCAGCAGCTGGGGCGGGGGGAACAATGAGCAGTTCTTC. Translating gives CASSWGGGNNEQFF. Using reference TRBV5-1 and TRBJ2-1 for the parts outside the CDR3, the full variable domain is KAGVTQTPRYLIKTRGQQVTLSCSPISGHRSVSWYQQTPGQGLQFLFEYFSETQRNKGNFPGRFSGRQFSNSRSEMNVSTLELGDSALYLCASSWGGGNNEQFFGPGTRLTVL.

The rearrangement joins TRBV3-1 to TRBJ2-7; the D gene could be TRBD1 or TRBD2 (6 bases each). CDR3 size: 13 residues. Germline CDR1 LGHDT, CDR2 YNNKEL (reference sequence). Trimming took 3 bases from V and 9 from J, leaving 15 bases between them. The CDR3 nucleotides read TGTGCCAGCAGCCAGGAGGGGGGACAAGCGCAGTACTTC. This gives the protein CASSQEGGQAQYF.

This chain links TRBV20-1 with TRBJ1-5; D possibly corresponds to TRBD1 (5 bases). The CDR3 sequence is 14 residues long. Trimming removed 5 bases at V and 2 bases at J, with 13 bases between. Germline loops: CDR1 DFQATT, CDR2 SNEGSKA (reference sequence). This CDR3 reads CSALFGARNQPQHF. The CDR3 DNA reads as TGCAGTGCTCTATTCGGGGCACGCAATCAGCCCCAGCATTTT.

The chain is built from TRBV25-1 and TRBJ1-3, with D unclear. Trimming took off 3 bases at V and 1 base at J, with 13 bases between the two ends. The V gene's germline CDR1 is MGHDK and CDR2 SYGVNS. The CDR3 has 16 amino acids. CDR3 DNA sequence: TGTGCCAGCAGTGATATCCCCGGCAGATCTGGAAACACCATATATTTT. Amino acids: CASSDIPGRSGNTIYF.

This clonotype has ten or more counts. The chain links TRBV4-2 to TRBJ2-4; 8 nucleotides match TRBD2. The junction had 12 bases not matched to a gene; V was cut back by 4 bases and J by 16 bases. The CDR3 is 13 residues long. Germline-derived CDR1 and CDR2 are LGHNA and YNFKEQ. The CDR3 loop reads CASSPGTSGIIYF. As DNA, the CDR3 is TGTGCCAGCAGCCCGGGGACTAGTGGAATAATATACTTC.

This clonotype was seen a handful of times. The V gene is TRBV7-3, the J gene TRBJ1-1; D gene uncertain. CDR1 is SGHTA and CDR2 is FQGTGA in the germline V gene. V was clipped by 2 bases and J by 4 bases, with 11 bases between them. The CDR3 length is 14 residues. The CDR3 is CASSLWPDGTEAFF. The CDR3 nucleotides are TGTGCCAGCAGCTTATGGCCTGATGGCACTGAAGCTTTCTTT. Full variable domain (rest looked up from reference TRBV7-3 and TRBJ1-1): GAGVSQTPSNKVTEKGKYVELRCDPISGHTALYWYRQSLGQGPEFLIYFQGTGAADDSGLPNDRFFAVRPEGSVSTLKIQRTERGDSAVYLCASSLWPDGTEAFFGQGTRLTVV.